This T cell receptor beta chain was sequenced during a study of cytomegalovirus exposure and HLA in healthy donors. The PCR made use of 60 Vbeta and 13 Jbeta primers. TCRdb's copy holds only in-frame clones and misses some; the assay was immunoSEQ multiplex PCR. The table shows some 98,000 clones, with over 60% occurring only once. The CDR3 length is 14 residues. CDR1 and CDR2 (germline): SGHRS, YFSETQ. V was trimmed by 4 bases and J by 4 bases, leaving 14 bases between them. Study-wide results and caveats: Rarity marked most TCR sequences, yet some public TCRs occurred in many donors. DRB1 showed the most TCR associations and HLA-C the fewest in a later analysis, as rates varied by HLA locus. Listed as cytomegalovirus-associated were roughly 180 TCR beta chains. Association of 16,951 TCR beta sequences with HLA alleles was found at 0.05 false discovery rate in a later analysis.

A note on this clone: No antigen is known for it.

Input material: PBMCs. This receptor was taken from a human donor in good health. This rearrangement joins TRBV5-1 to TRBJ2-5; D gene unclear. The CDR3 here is CASSILPPGETQYF. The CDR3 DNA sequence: TGCGCCAGCAGCATCCTCCCCCCCGGAGAGACCCAGTACTTC.